This TCR beta chain comes out of a study of CD8 T cells in Susac syndrome. V dropped 6 bases and J dropped 0; count of bases not matched to a gene: 9. The germline gives CDR1 SGHRS, CDR2 YFSETQ. This CDR3 region has 16 residues. RNA, at about 0.45 to 1 ug, was reverse transcribed with random hexamers. TCRdb reprocessed the immunoSEQ multiplex PCR reads with MiXCR, giving one entry per CDR3 protein. This table holds roughly 130,000 distinct CDR3 sequences, nearly 95% found once. The V gene is TRBV5-1, the J gene TRBJ2-3; TRBD2 matches 8 bases. This TCR derives from a human donor in good health. Sequencing input: CD4+ T cells from PBMCs. CDR3 in amino acids: CASTPPGGRSTDTQYF. DNA for the CDR3: TGCGCCAGCACCCCCCCGGGGGGGAGAAGCACAGATACGCAGTATTTT.